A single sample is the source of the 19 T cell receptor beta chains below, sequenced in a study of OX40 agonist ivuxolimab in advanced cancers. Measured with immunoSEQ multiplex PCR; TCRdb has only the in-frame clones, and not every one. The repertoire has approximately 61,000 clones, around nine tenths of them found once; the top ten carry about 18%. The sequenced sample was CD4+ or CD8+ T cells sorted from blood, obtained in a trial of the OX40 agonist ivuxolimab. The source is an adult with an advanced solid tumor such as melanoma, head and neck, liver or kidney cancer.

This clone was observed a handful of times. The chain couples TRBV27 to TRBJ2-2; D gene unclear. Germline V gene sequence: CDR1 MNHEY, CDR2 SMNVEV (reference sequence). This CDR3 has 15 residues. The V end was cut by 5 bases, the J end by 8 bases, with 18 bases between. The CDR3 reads CASSPLEPPQGELFF. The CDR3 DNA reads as TGTGCCAGCAGTCCCTTGGAACCGCCACAGGGGGAGCTGTTTTTT.

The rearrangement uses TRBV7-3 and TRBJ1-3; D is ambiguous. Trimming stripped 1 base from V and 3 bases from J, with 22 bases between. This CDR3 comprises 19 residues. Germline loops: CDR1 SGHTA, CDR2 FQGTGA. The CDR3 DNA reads TGTGCCAGCAGCTTAAAGGGAAACAGTGTGTTTTTGGGTGGAAACACCATATATTTT. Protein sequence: CASSLKGNSVFLGGNTIYF. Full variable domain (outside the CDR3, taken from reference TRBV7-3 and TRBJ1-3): GAGVSQTPSNKVTEKGKYVELRCDPISGHTALYWYRQSLGQGPEFLIYFQGTGAADDSGLPNDRFFAVRPEGSVSTLKIQRTERGDSAVYLCASSLKGNSVFLGGNTIYFGEGSWLTVV.

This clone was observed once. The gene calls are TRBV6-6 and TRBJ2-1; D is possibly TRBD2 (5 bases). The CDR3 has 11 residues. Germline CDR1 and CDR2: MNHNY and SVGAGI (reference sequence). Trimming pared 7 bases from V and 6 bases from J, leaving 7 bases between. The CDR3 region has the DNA TGTGCCAGCACCGGAGGCAATGAGCAGTTCTTC. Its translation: CASTGGNEQFF.

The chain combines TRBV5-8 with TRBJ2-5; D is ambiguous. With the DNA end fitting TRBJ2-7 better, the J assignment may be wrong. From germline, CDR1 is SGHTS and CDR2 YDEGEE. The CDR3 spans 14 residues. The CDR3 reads CASRLRRTEYEQYF. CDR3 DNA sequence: TGTGCCAGCCGGCTTCGACGCACGGAGTACGAGCAGTACTTC.

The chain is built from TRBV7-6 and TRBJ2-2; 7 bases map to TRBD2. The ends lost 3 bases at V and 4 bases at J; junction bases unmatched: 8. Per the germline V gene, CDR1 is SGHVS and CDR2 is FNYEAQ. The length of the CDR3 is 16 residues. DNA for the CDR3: TGTGCCAGCAGCTTGGTGGCGGGGGAGGGCACCGGGGAGCTGTTTTTT. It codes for CASSLVAGEGTGELFF.

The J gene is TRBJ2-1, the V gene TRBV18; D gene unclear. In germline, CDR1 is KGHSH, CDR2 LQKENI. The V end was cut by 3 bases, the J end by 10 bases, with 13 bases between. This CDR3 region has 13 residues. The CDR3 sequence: CASSPVPAPEQFF. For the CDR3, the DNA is TGTGCCAGCTCACCTGTTCCAGCCCCCGAGCAGTTCTTC.

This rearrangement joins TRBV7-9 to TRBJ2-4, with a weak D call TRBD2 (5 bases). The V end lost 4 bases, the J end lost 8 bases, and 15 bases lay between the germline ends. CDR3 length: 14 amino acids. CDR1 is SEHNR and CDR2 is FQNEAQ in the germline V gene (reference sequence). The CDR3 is CASSWETARDIQYF. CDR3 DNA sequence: TGTGCCAGCAGCTGGGAGACCGCGAGGGACATTCAGTACTTC. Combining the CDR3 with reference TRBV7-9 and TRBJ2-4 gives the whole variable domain DTGVSQNPRHKITKRGQNVTFRCDPISEHNRLYWYRQTLGQGPEFLTYFQNEAQLEKSRLLSDRFSAERPKGSFSTLEIQRTEQGDSAMYLCASSWETARDIQYFGAGTRLSVL.

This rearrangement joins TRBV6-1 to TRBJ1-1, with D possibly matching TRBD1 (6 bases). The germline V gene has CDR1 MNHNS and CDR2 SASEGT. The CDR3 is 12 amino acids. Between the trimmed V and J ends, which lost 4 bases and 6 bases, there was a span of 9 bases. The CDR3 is CASSGQVAEAFF. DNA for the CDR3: TGTGCCAGCAGTGGACAGGTCGCTGAAGCTTTCTTT.

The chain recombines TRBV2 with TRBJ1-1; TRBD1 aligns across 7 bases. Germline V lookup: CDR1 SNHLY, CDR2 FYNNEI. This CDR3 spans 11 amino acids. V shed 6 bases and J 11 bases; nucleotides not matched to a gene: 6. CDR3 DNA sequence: TGTGCCAGCAGGACCGGGACAGAGGCTTTCTTT. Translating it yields CASRTGTEAFF. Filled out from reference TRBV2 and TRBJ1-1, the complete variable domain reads EPEVTQTPSHQVTQMGQEVILRCVPISNHLYFYWYRQILGQKVEFLVSFYNNEISEKSEIFDDQFSVERPDGSNFTLKIRSTKLEDSAMYFCASRTGTEAFFGQGTRLTVV.

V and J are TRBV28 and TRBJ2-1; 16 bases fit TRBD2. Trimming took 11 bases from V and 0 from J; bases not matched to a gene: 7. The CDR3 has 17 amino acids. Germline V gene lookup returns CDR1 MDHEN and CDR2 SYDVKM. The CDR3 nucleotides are TGTGCCGCAGAGGGACTAGCGGGGGGGGGCTCCTACAATGAGCAGTTCTTC. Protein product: CAAEGLAGGGSYNEQFF.

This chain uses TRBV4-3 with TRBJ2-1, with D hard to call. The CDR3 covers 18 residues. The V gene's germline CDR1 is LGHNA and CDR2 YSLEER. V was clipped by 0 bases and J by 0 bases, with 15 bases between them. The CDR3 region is CASSQDPSQEISYNEQFF. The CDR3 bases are TGCGCCAGCAGCCAAGACCCCTCCCAGGAGATCTCCTACAATGAGCAGTTCTTC.

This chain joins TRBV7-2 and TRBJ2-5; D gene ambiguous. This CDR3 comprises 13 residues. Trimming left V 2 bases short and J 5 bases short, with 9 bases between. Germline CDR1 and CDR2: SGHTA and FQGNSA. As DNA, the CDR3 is TGTGCCAGCAGCTTAACGGTGACGGAGACCCAGTACTTC. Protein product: CASSLTVTETQYF.

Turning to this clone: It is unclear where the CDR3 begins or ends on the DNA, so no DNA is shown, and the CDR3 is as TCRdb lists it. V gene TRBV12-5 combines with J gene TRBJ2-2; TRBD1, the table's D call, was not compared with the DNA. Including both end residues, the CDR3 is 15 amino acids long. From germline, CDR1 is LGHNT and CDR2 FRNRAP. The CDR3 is CASSGQGELTGELFF.

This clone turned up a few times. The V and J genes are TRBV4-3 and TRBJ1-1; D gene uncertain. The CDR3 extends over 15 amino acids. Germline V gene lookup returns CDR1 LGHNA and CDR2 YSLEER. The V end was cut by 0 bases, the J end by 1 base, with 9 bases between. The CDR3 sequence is CASSQDGHGNTEAFF. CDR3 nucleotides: TGCGCCAGCAGCCAAGATGGGCATGGGAACACTGAAGCTTTCTTT.

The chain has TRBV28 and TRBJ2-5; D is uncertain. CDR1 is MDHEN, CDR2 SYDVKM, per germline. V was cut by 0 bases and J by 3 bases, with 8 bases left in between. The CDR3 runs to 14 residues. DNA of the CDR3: TGTGCCAGCAGTTTATGGGCAGAGAAAGAGACCCAGTACTTC. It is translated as CASSLWAEKETQYF. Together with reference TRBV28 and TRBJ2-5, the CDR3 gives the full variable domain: DVKVTQSSRYLVKRTGEKVFLECVQDMDHENMFWYRQDPGLGLRLIYFSYDVKMKEKGDIPEGYSVSREKKERFSLILESASTNQTSMYLCASSLWAEKETQYFGPGTRLLVL.

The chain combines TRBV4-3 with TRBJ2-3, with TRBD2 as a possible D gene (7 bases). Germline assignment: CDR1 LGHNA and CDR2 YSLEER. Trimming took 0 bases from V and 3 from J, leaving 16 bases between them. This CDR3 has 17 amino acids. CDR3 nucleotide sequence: TGCGCCAGCAGCCAAGATAAGGGGGGACTACATACAGATACGCAGTATTTT. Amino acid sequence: CASSQDKGGLHTDTQYF.

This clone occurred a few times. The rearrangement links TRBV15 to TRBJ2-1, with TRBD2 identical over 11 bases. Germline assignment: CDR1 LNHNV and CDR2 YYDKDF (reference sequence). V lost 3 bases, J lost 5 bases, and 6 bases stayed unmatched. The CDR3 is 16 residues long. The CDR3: CATSRGVAGGDNEQFF. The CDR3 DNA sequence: TGTGCCACCAGCAGGGGGGTAGCGGGAGGGGACAATGAGCAGTTCTTC.

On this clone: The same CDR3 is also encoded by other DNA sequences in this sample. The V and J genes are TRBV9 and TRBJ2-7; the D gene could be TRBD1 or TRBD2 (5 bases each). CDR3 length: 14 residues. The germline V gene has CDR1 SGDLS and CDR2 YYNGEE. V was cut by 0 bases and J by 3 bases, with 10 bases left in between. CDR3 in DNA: TGTGCCAGCAGCGTAGGGGGGAGTAGCTACGAGCAGTACTTC. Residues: CASSVGGSSYEQYF.

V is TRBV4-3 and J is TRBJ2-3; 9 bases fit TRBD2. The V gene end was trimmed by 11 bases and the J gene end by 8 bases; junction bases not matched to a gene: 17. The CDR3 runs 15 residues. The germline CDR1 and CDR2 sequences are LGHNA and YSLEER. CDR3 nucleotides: TGCGCCGGAAGAAGACTAGCGGAGCCCGAGGGTACGCAGTATTTT. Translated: CAGRRLAEPEGTQYF.